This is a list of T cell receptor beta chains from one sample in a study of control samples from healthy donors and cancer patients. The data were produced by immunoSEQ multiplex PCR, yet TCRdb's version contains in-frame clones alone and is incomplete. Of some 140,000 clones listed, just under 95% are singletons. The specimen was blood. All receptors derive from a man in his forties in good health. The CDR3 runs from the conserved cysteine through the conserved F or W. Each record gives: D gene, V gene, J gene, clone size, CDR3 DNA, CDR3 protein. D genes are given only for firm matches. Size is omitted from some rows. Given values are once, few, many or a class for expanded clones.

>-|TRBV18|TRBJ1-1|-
TGTGCCAGCTCACCTCGGATTCCCCAGGGGACTGAAGCTTTCTTT
CASSPRIPQGTEAFF
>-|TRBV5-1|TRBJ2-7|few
TGCGCCAGCAGCCTGGTTGGTGGCAGCACCTACGAGCAGTACTTC
CASSLVGGSTYEQYF
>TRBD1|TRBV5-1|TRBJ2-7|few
TGCGCCAGCAGCAAGGGACAGGGGCCAACCTTCCTCTCCTACGAGCAGTACTTC
CASSKGQGPTFLSYEQYF
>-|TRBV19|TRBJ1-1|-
TGTGCCAGTACTACGACCCCCAGGGGAAACACTGAAGCTTTCTTT
CASTTTPRGNTEAFF
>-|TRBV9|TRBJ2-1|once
TGTGCCAGCAGCGGGCCTGGGTCGTGGGGAGACTACAATGAGCAGTTCTTC
CASSGPGSWGDYNEQFF
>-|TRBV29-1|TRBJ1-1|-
TGCAGCTCCCAGGCCACCGGGGAAGAAGCTTTCTTT
CSSQATGEEAFF
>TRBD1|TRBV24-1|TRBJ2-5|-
TGTGCCACCAGTGACCGGGACAGACGGCAAGAGACCCAGTACTTC
CATSDRDRRQETQYF
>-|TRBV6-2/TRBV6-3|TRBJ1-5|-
TGTGCCAGCAGTTCCTTATCGGGGGGGCATCAGCCCCAGCATTTT
CASSSLSGGHQPQHF
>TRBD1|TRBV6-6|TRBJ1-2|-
TGTGCCAGCAGCAATCCGACAGGGGAGGGCTATGGCTACACCTTC
CASSNPTGEGYGYTF
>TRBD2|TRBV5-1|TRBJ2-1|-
TGCGCCAGCAGCCCGGGGGGAAACTCCTACAATGAGCAGTTCTTC
CASSPGGNSYNEQFF
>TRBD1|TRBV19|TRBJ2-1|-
TGTGCCAGTAGTATAGTCCCTACAGGGGTCAATGAGCAGTTCTTC
CASSIVPTGVNEQFF
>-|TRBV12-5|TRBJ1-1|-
TGTGCTAGTGGTAAAGAACCACACACTGAAGCTTTCTTT
CASGKEPHTEAFF
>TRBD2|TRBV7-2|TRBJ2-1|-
TGTGCCAGCAGCTTAGATGGACTAGCTGATACCTACAATGAGCAGTTCTTC
CASSLDGLADTYNEQFF
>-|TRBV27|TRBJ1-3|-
TGTGCCAGCAGTTTATCCGGGTCTGGAAACACCATATATTTT
CASSLSGSGNTIYF
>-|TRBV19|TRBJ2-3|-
TGTGCCAGTAGTGGGACGGGAGATACGCAGTATTTT
CASSGTGDTQYF
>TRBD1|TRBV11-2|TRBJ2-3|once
TGTGCCAGCAGGAAGACAGGGTCCCGCTATACGCAGTATTTT
CASRKTGSRYTQYF
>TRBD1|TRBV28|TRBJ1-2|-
TGTGCCAGCAGTTTGGTGTTCAGGGGGCGCAGGGGTGGCTACACCTTC
CASSLVFRGRRGGYTF
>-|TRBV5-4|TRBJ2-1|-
TGTGCCAGCAGCACTAGGCAGGGCAATGAGCAGTTCTTC
CASSTRQGNEQFF
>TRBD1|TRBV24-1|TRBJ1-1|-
TGTGCCACCAGTGAGGGGACAGGCCGAAACACTGAAGCTTTCTTT
CATSEGTGRNTEAFF
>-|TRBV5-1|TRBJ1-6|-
TGCGCCAGCAGCGCCGCCACAGGGAGGACCTATAATTCACCCCTCCACTTT
CASSAATGRTYNSPLHF
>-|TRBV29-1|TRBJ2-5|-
TGCAGCGTTGTCATAGGGGGTATGGAGACCCAGTACTTC
CSVVIGGMETQYF
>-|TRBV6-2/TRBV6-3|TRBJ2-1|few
TGTGCCAGCAGTTACTCGCCGGACGGTCTTAATGAGCAGTTCTTC
CASSYSPDGLNEQFF
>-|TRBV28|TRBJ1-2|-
TGTGCCAGCAGTAGTGGCAGGTCGAACTATGGCTACACCTTC
CASSSGRSNYGYTF
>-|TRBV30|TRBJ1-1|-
TGTGCCTGGGGACCGGTGAACACTGAAGCTTTCTTT
CAWGPVNTEAFF
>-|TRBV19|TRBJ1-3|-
TGTGCCAGTACCCCAGGTTCCTCTGGAAACACCATATATTTT
CASTPGSSGNTIYF
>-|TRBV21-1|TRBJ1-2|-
TGTGCCAGCAGCGACCGGGACAGGGAATGTATTTATGGCTACACCTTC
CASSDRDRECIYGYTF
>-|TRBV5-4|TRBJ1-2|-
TGTGCCAGCAGTCCCGGAACTTCGGAAAGTGGCTACACCTTC
CASSPGTSESGYTF